The clone carrying this T cell receptor beta chain was observed many times. Its specificity is unknown. The sample is drawn from a study of T-cell reconstitution after alpha-beta-depleted transplantation in children. Whole-study findings and limits: At around two months after transplant, the alpha-beta T cells were reportedly derived from several hundred expanded clones that came from non-depleted graft cells. Some patients' high day-60 TCRbeta diversity was attributed to recipient cells surviving conditioning. Newly generated T cells supplied most T-cell counts and diversity one year post-transplant.

The CDR3 spans 13 residues. Germline V lookup: CDR1 SEHNR, CDR2 FQNEAQ (reference sequence). The V gene end was trimmed by 6 bases and the J gene end by 2 bases; junction bases not matched to a gene: 4. Molecular barcoding with unique molecular identifiers was used for the TCRbeta library. TCRdb reanalysed the PCR reads using MiXCR and keeps one entry per CDR3 protein. The data contain nearly 20,000 distinct CDR3 sequences, 10% to 15% of them singletons. J is TRBJ2-7 and V is TRBV7-9; 7 bases line up with TRBD1. The receptor was isolated from a female patient aged 2-9 years who had a stem cell transplant for congenital amegakaryocytic thrombocytopenia, so the T cells may come from the graft donor. This material consisted of PBMCs, mostly from graft donor cells, taken 60 days after TCRalphabeta/CD19-depleted stem cell transplant. The CDR3 loop is CASRPTGAYEQYF. In nucleotides, the CDR3 is TGTGCCAGCAGACCAACAGGGGCCTACGAGCAGTACTTC. The entire variable domain, with the rest obtained from reference TRBV7-9 and TRBJ2-7, is as follows: DTGVSQNPRHKITKRGQNVTFRCDPISEHNRLYWYRQTLGQGPEFLTYFQNEAQLEKSRLLSDRFSAERPKGSFSTLEIQRTEQGDSAMYLCASRPTGAYEQYFGPGTRLTVT.